This entry lists 18 T cell receptor beta chains sequenced from one sample in a study of blood T cell repertoires in COVID-19. The data were produced by immunoSEQ multiplex PCR, yet TCRdb's version contains in-frame clones alone and is incomplete. The table has about 140,000 clones, roughly 80% seen once; the top ten hold about 4.3%. The sample consisted of peripheral blood. The origin of the receptors is a woman older than 75 with acute or convalescent COVID-19.

V gene TRBV27 combines with J gene TRBJ2-1; D perhaps matches TRBD2 (5 bases). In germline, CDR1 is MNHEY, CDR2 SMNVEV (reference sequence). The CDR3 covers 13 residues. Trimming left V 6 bases short and J 8 bases short, with 14 bases between. The CDR3 bases are TGTGCCAGCAGGACACTAGTTCCCGATGAGCAGTTCTTC. This sequence encodes CASRTLVPDEQFF.

CDR3 sequence (DNA): TGTGCCATCCGCGGGGAGTCTGGGGCCAACGTCCTGACTTTC. Translating it yields CAIRGESGANVLTF. The chain is built from TRBV7-9 and TRBJ2-6; weak D call: TRBD2 (6 bases). The CDR3 totals 14 residues. Germline values: CDR1 SEHNR, CDR2 FQNEAQ (reference sequence). V was shortened by 10 bases and J by 1 base, with 11 bases between the two germline ends.

The chain combines TRBV28 with TRBJ2-7, with a tentative D call TRBD1 (6 bases). The CDR3 covers 14 residues. V lost 1 base, J lost 2 bases, and 9 bases lay in between. CDR1 is MDHEN and CDR2 is SYDVKM in the germline V gene. DNA for the CDR3: TGTGCCAGCAGTTTATCAGGGGAAACCTACGAGCAGTACTTC. This encodes CASSLSGETYEQYF.

The chain joins TRBV12-3 or TRBV12-4 to TRBJ2-5; D ambiguous. Trimming cost V 3 bases and J 4 bases, with 6 bases left between them. The CDR3 runs 12 residues. The CDR3 DNA reads as TGTGCCAGCAGTTTCCAGCGAGAGACCCAGTACTTC. Translation gives CASSFQRETQYF.

The rearrangement links TRBV19 to TRBJ1-2; D is uncertain. CDR3 length equals 13 residues. V shed 2 bases and J shed 8 bases, with 12 bases lying between them. The germline V gene has CDR1 LNHDA and CDR2 SQIVND (reference sequence). The CDR3 nucleotides read TGTGCCAGTAGTATAAGACTGGGTTTGGGCTACACCTTC. Protein sequence: CASSIRLGLGYTF.

This chain connects TRBV24-1 to TRBJ2-7, with 10 bases identical to TRBD1. The J segment lost 2 bases and the V segment lost 3 bases, leaving 3 bases of the junction unmatched. Germline loops: CDR1 KGHDR, CDR2 SFDVKD. The CDR3 loop spans 15 amino acids. Written as DNA, the CDR3 is TGTGCCACCAGTGATGCTGGGACAGGGGCCTACGAGCAGTACTTC. As protein: CATSDAGTGAYEQYF.

The chain is built from TRBV15 and TRBJ2-2; D is possibly TRBD1 (6 bases). V lost 7 bases and J 2 bases, leaving 8 bases between the germline ends. Germline CDR1 LNHNV, CDR2 YYDKDF (reference sequence). The CDR3 runs 13 residues. The CDR3 here is CATNGGNTGELFF. In nucleotides, the CDR3 is TGTGCCACCAATGGGGGCAACACCGGGGAGCTGTTTTTT.

This clone was detected a few times. V gene TRBV20-1 combines with J gene TRBJ1-1; 9 bases are a match to TRBD1. The J segment lost 7 bases and the V segment lost 3 bases, leaving 12 bases of the junction unmatched. Germline lookup yields CDR1 DFQATT and CDR2 SNEGSKA (reference sequence). This CDR3 has 15 amino acids. The CDR3 spells CSASPAGDREGEAFF. The CDR3 nucleotides are TGCAGTGCTAGTCCGGCGGGGGACAGGGAAGGTGAAGCTTTCTTT.

The genes are TRBV15 and TRBJ1-1; D unclear. The CDR3 covers 15 residues. V dropped 0 bases and J dropped 2 bases, with 10 bases sitting between them. CDR1 and CDR2 from the germline V gene are LNHNV and YYDKDF (reference sequence). CDR3: CATSRDAKPNTEAFF. Here the CDR3 DNA reads TGTGCCACCAGCAGAGATGCCAAGCCCAACACTGAAGCTTTCTTT.

The V gene is TRBV4-2, the J gene TRBJ2-3; TRBD1 aligns across 7 bases. The CDR3 has 15 amino acids. Germline V gives CDR1 LGHNA, CDR2 YNFKEQ. The V segment lost 0 bases and the J segment 3 bases; nucleotides outside the gene matches: 3. CDR3 sequence reads: CASSQDGQETDTQYF. CDR3 in DNA: TGTGCCAGCAGCCAAGATGGACAGGAGACAGATACGCAGTATTTT.

As DNA, the CDR3 is TGTGCCAGCAGTTATATCCCGGGACAGGGCTACGAGCAGTACTTC. Its translation: CASSYIPGQGYEQYF. The chain carries TRBV7-9 and TRBJ2-7; 9 bases line up with TRBD1. This CDR3 spans 15 amino acids. Germline V gives CDR1 SEHNR, CDR2 FQNEAQ (reference sequence). The junction had 9 bases not matched to a gene; V was cut back by 6 bases and J by 3 bases.

The V and J genes are TRBV7-9 and TRBJ1-1, with D possibly matching TRBD1 (6 bases). Trimming stripped 5 bases from V and 1 base from J, with 14 bases between. This CDR3 has 15 amino acids. Germline CDR1 reads SEHNR; CDR2 reads FQNEAQ (reference sequence). For the CDR3, the DNA is TGTGCCAGCAGCACCCCACAGGGTCGGAACACTGAAGCTTTCTTT. Protein: CASSTPQGRNTEAFF.

This clone appeared once. J is TRBJ2-7 and V is TRBV29-1, with D tentatively TRBD2 (6 bases). The V gene's germline CDR1 is SQVTM and CDR2 ANQGSEA. Trimming left V 4 bases short and J 4 bases short, with 11 bases between. The CDR3 has 12 amino acids. CDR3 bases: TGCAGCGTTGCCATACGGGAGTACGAGCAGTACTTC. Protein product: CSVAIREYEQYF.

This clone was observed a handful of times. The gene calls are TRBV11-2 and TRBJ2-7; tentatively, D is TRBD2 (5 bases). The germline CDR1 and CDR2 sequences are SGHAT and FQNNGV. The CDR3 contains 14 residues. Trimming took off 10 bases at V and 2 bases at J, with 18 bases between the two ends. CDR3: CATRGFHPPYEQYF. Here the CDR3 DNA reads TGTGCCACTCGGGGTTTTCATCCCCCCTACGAGCAGTACTTC. The whole variable domain, filled in from reference TRBV11-2 and TRBJ2-7, reads EAGVAQSPRYKIIEKRQSVAFWCNPISGHATLYWYQQILGQGPKLLIQFQNNGVVDDSQLPKDRFSAERLKGVDSTLKIQPAKLEDSAVYLCATRGFHPPYEQYFGPGTRLTVT.

J is TRBJ2-3 and V is TRBV13, with 13 positions matching TRBD2. After removal of 6 bases from V and 7 bases from J, the junction contained 7 bases not matched to a gene. CDR3 length: 15 residues. Germline lookup yields CDR1 PRHDT and CDR2 FYEKMQ (reference sequence). CDR3 sequence reads: CASRDRLAGGYTQYF. Here the CDR3 DNA reads TGTGCCAGCAGGGATCGACTAGCGGGGGGTTATACGCAGTATTTT. The whole variable domain, remainder taken from reference TRBV13 and TRBJ2-3, is AAGVIQSPRHLIKEKRETATLKCYPIPRHDTVYWYQQGPGQDPQFLISFYEKMQSDKGSIPDRFSAQQFSDYHSELNMSSLELGDSALYFCASRDRLAGGYTQYFGPGTRLTVL.

The chain uses TRBV28 and TRBJ1-2, with a possible D match to TRBD1 (5 bases). Trimming shortened V by 3 bases and J by 8 bases, and 13 bases separated the two germline ends. Per the germline V gene, CDR1 is MDHEN and CDR2 is SYDVKM. The CDR3 length is 13 residues. The CDR3 sequence is CASSFPGRAGYTF. In DNA, the CDR3 is TGTGCCAGCAGTTTTCCCGGCAGGGCGGGCTACACCTTC.

The J gene is TRBJ2-1, the V gene TRBV19; TRBD2 aligns across 7 bases. Losses at the gene ends were 5 bases for V and 5 bases for J; bases not matched to a gene: 9. CDR1 is LNHDA and CDR2 is SQIVND in the germline V gene (reference sequence). The CDR3 spans 15 residues. CDR3 amino acids: CASSVLAGVNNEQFF. The CDR3 bases are TGTGCCAGTAGTGTACTGGCGGGAGTAAACAATGAGCAGTTCTTC.

The chain links TRBV3-1 (or the pseudogene TRBV3-2) to TRBJ2-2; D call uncertain. The CDR3 has 14 residues. Deletions cut 1 base from V and 4 bases from J, with 7 bases between. The germline V gene encodes CDR1 LGHDT and CDR2 YNNKEL (reference sequence). CDR3 loop: CASSQVPSTGELFF. CDR3 DNA sequence: TGTGCCAGCAGCCAAGTTCCGAGCACCGGGGAGCTGTTTTTT.